This T cell receptor (beta chain) was sequenced during a study of cytomegalovirus exposure and HLA in healthy donors. The CDR3 length is 21 residues. Germline V gene sequence: CDR1 SQVTM, CDR2 ANQGSEA. The ends were cut back, 5 bases at V and 1 base at J, with 35 bases in the middle. This clone was counted only a few times. PCR amplification relied on 60 Vbeta primers (plus 13 Jbeta primers). Using immunoSEQ multiplex PCR, the repertoire was profiled, and TCRdb retains in-frame clones only, with some absent. Here the sample spans about 160,000 clones, about three quarters being singletons. This chain uses TRBV29-1 with TRBJ1-1, with TRBD1 as a possible D gene (6 bases). The TCR sequence derives from a woman between 25 and 40 years old in good health and CMV-seronegative. The sample was PBMCs. The CDR3 DNA sequence: TGCAGCGTTCTTAGATTATCCGACAGGCCGGTGTATCTTGAGGGGAACACTGAAGCTTTCTTT. Translated, it gives CSVLRLSDRPVYLEGNTEAFF.